This TCR beta chain was found in a study of healthy donors' naive CD4 and CD8 T cells. Study as a whole: For TCR alpha, new primers spanned all functional IMGT alpha genes.

Whole-study results and caveats: Negatively charged CDR3s marked CD8+ lineage; positively charged CDR3s marked CD4+ lineage. CDR3 charge plus V and J genes appeared to account for approximately 13% of CD4/CD8 variance.

A linear amplification protocol produced the TCR libraries from around 510 ng of total RNA. TCRdb called the reads again in MiXCR, with one record for every CDR3 protein. The sample has about 180,000 distinct CDR3 sequences; around three quarters are singletons. Unmatched junction bases numbered 10, after V lost 5 bases and J lost 1 base. CDR1 and CDR2 (germline): MNHEY, SMNVEV (reference sequence). This CDR3 is 17 amino acids long. Points on this clonotype: Its antigen is currently unknown.

The TCR originated in a pool of human donors in good health; the sample pools cells from several healthy donors. Sequencing used naive CD4+ and CD8+ T cells sorted from blood, pooled from several donors. The V call is TRBV27, the J call TRBJ2-5; TRBD1 aligns across 10 bases. The CDR3 is CASSPTVGTGAQETQYF. The CDR3 nucleotides are TGTGCCAGCAGTCCGACTGTCGGGACAGGGGCCCAAGAGACCCAGTACTTC.